The 11 T cell receptor beta chains below come from one sample, sequenced in a study of blood T cell repertoires in COVID-19. Assay: immunoSEQ multiplex PCR; the TCRdb copy retains only in-frame clones and omits some. The data hold a few hundred thousand clones, with about 88% observed a single time. The sequenced material came from PBMCs or T cells enriched from blood (not recorded which). The receptors were sampled from a woman aged 25 to 45 who had been exposed to COVID-19.

The chain is built from TRBV5-6 and TRBJ2-7; unclear D gene. The germline V gene encodes CDR1 SGHDT and CDR2 YYEEEE. The CDR3 is made up of 13 amino acids. V was shortened by 1 base and J by 1 base, with 6 bases between the two germline ends. Written as DNA, the CDR3 is TGTGCCAGCAGCTTGATCGAGTCCTACGAGCAGTACTTC. Translated: CASSLIESYEQYF.

V gene TRBV7-8 combines with J gene TRBJ1-4; D gene ambiguous. Germline V gene lookup returns CDR1 SGHVS and CDR2 FQNEAQ. The V and J ends lost 5 bases and 5 bases respectively, with 18 bases between them. This CDR3 has 16 residues. The DNA of the CDR3 is TGTGCCAGCAGCGTGTACCAGGCCCGTCCCAATGAAAAACTGTTTTTT. Amino acids: CASSVYQARPNEKLFF.

This rearrangement joins TRBV11-1 to TRBJ2-7, with 10 bases lining up with TRBD2. Germline assignment: CDR1 SGHAT and CDR2 FQDESV (reference sequence). The CDR3 is 13 amino acids. The junction had 4 bases not matched to a gene; V was cut back by 4 bases and J by 7 bases. The CDR3 loop reads CASSSGLAREQYF. CDR3 coding DNA: TGTGCCAGCAGCTCGGGACTAGCGCGGGAGCAGTACTTC. Full variable domain (missing parts from reference TRBV11-1 and TRBJ2-7): EAEVAQSPRYKITEKSQAVAFWCDPISGHATLYWYRQILGQGPELLVQFQDESVVDDSQLPKDRFSAERLKGVDSTLKIQPAELGDSAMYLCASSSGLAREQYFGPGTRLTVT.

V gene TRBV27 combines with J gene TRBJ2-1; unclear D gene. The V end lost 3 bases, the J end lost 2 bases, and 17 bases lay between the germline ends. This CDR3 contains 17 residues. The V gene's germline CDR1 is MNHEY and CDR2 SMNVEV (reference sequence). CDR3 nucleotides: TGTGCCAGCAGTTTTACGACTCGGGTTCCTACCTACAATGAGCAGTTCTTC. Translating gives CASSFTTRVPTYNEQFF.

The gene calls are TRBV19 and TRBJ2-1, with TRBD1 matching 7 bases. The V gene's germline CDR1 is LNHDA and CDR2 SQIVND (reference sequence). V shed 5 bases, J shed 1 base, and the junction held 2 bases outside the gene matches. The CDR3 length is 14 residues. The CDR3: CASSSQGSYNEQFF. The CDR3 DNA follows: TGTGCCAGTAGTTCACAGGGGTCCTACAATGAGCAGTTCTTC.

The chain is built from TRBV11-3 and TRBJ2-3; 11 bases line up with TRBD2. CDR1 SGHNT and CDR2 YENEEA come from the germline V gene. Unmatched junction bases numbered 7, after V lost 0 bases and J lost 5 bases. The CDR3 is 17 amino acids. The CDR3: CASSLEVSGRAKDTQYF. In DNA form, the CDR3 reads TGTGCCAGCAGCTTAGAGGTTAGCGGGAGGGCCAAAGATACGCAGTATTTT.

The chain couples TRBV14 to TRBJ1-2, with D maybe TRBD1 (5 bases). The CDR3 contains 14 residues. CDR1 SGHDN and CDR2 FVKESK come from the germline V gene. V lost 4 bases and J 8 bases, leaving 17 bases between the germline ends. CDR3 loop: CASSLTGREGGYTF. The CDR3 DNA reads TGTGCCAGCAGCCTAACAGGCAGGGAGGGCGGCTACACCTTC.

The V call is TRBV5-6, the J call TRBJ2-3; TRBD1 aligns across 9 bases. The ends lost 0 bases at V and 5 bases at J; junction bases unmatched: 7. The CDR3 is 16 residues long. CDR1 is SGHDT and CDR2 is YYEEEE in the germline V gene. The CDR3 bases are TGTGCCAGCAGCTTGGGAACAGGGGGCTCGGGAGATACGCAGTATTTT. Translated: CASSLGTGGSGDTQYF.

V usage is TRBV19 and J usage is TRBJ1-1, with D perhaps TRBD1 (5 bases). The CDR3 extends over 16 amino acids. Trimming took 7 bases from V and 1 from J, leaving 19 bases between them. Germline loops: CDR1 LNHDA, CDR2 SQIVND (reference sequence). The CDR3 reads CASTLGGFRENTEAFF. The CDR3 nucleotides read TGTGCCAGTACCCTGGGGGGTTTTAGGGAGAACACTGAAGCTTTCTTT.

Of note for this clone: Other DNA sequences within the sample encode an identical CDR3. The chain uses TRBV9 and TRBJ2-5; no clear D gene. The germline V and J ends were trimmed by 0 bases and 5 bases, with 5 bases remaining between them. The CDR3 covers 12 residues. CDR1 is SGDLS and CDR2 is YYNGEE in the germline V gene. CDR3 region: CASSVAEETQYF. The CDR3 DNA is TGTGCCAGCAGCGTAGCTGAGGAGACCCAGTACTTC.

In its sample, this clone was seen once. The V gene is TRBV28, the J gene TRBJ2-1; the match to TRBD2 covers 10 bases. With 6 bases clipped from V and 3 bases from J, the junction kept 5 bases outside the gene matches. The CDR3 consists of 15 residues. CDR1 and CDR2 (germline): MDHEN, SYDVKM. For the CDR3, the DNA is TGTGCCAGCAGCAGGGCTAGCGGGAGCTACAATGAGCAGTTCTTC. It codes for CASSRASGSYNEQFF.